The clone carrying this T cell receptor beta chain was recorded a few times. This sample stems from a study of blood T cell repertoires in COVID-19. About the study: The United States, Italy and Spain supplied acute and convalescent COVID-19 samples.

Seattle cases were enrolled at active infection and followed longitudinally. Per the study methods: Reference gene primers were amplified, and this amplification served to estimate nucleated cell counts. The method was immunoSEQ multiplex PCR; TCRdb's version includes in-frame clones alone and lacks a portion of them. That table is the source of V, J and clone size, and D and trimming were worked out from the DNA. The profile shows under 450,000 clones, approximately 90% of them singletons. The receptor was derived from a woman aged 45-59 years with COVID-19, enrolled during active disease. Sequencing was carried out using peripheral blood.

In nucleotides, the CDR3 is TGTGCCAGCAGCCAAGATAGTGGTGTCGAGCAGTACTTC. It encodes CASSQDSGVEQYF. The gene calls are TRBV4-2 and TRBJ2-7; D remains unclear. V was trimmed by 0 bases and J by 6 bases, leaving 9 bases between them. CDR1 is LGHNA and CDR2 is YNFKEQ in the germline V gene. CDR3 length: 13 amino acids.